This is a list of T cell receptor beta chains from one sample in a study of shared clonotypes between healthy human individuals. The table came from immunoSEQ multiplex PCR; TCRdb's copy has only in-frame clones and leaves some out. The data show over 400,000 clones, about 85% seen once. Sequencing input: PBMCs. The receptor source for this set is a middle-aged woman in good health. Some clones in this sample may be carry-over from other donors' samples. Each CDR3 is given with its conserved first and last residue. A D gene is named only where the DNA matches it firmly. The size of a clone is reported for some rows only, either as once, few or many, or as a class for expanded clones.

v_call	d_call	j_call	clone_size	cdr3_length	cdr3_nt	cdr3_aa
TRBV6-1	TRBD1	TRBJ1-4	-	14	TGTGCCAGCAGTGATGGGCGGGACAGTGAAAAACTGTTTTTT	CASSDGRDSEKLFF
TRBV2	-	TRBJ2-7	-	12	TGTGCCAGCAGTTTGGACCGGGTCGAGCAGTACTTC	CASSLDRVEQYF
TRBV4-3	-	TRBJ2-2	-	16	TGCGCCAGCAGCCAAGACGGACTCTCGAACACCGGGGAGCTGTTTTTT	CASSQDGLSNTGELFF
TRBV6-1	TRBD2	TRBJ2-1	-	15	TGTGCCAGCAGTACGACCGGGACTAGCGGGGGGGGGCAGTTCTTC	CASSTTGTSGGGQFF
TRBV27	-	TRBJ1-5	-	18	TGTGCCAGCACCTCCAGAACCGGGAGAGGAGGTATATTTCAGCCCCAGCATTTT	CASTSRTGRGGIFQPQHF
TRBV7-8	TRBD2	TRBJ2-5	-	16	TGTGCCAGCAGCGCGGGGGGGGCCCAGGGGCAAGAGACCCAGTACTTC	CASSAGGAQGQETQYF
TRBV19	TRBD1	TRBJ1-1	-	15	TGTGCCAGTAGCAAACAGGGGGCTGGGAACACTGAAGCTTTCTTT	CASSKQGAGNTEAFF
TRBV7-9	TRBD2	TRBJ2-3	few	15	TGTGCCAGCAGCCGAGGGGCGGGAGTTAAAGATACGCAGTATTTT	CASSRGAGVKDTQYF
TRBV19	-	TRBJ2-7	-	15	TGTGCCAGTAGTATAGTTGGAGGAGCTACCTACGAGCAGTACTTC	CASSIVGGATYEQYF
TRBV9	-	TRBJ1-1	-	14	TGTGCCAGCAGCTCCGGGGCGCTGGGCACTGAAGCTTTCTTT	CASSSGALGTEAFF
TRBV6-6	-	TRBJ2-4	-	13	TGTGCCAGGGGAGAGCGGCACGGAAACATTCAGTACTTC	CARGERHGNIQYF
TRBV6-5	-	TRBJ2-7	few	16	TGTGCCAGCAGTTACCGGCCCATGCCCCCATTTTACGAGCAGTACTTC	CASSYRPMPPFYEQYF
TRBV6-6	-	TRBJ1-5	many	14	TGTGCCACCAAAGAACACCGTAGCAATCAGCCCCAGCATTTT	CATKEHRSNQPQHF
TRBV30	TRBD2	TRBJ2-5	-	14	TGTGCCTGGTCCGGGACTAGCGGCCAAGAGACCCAGTACTTC	CAWSGTSGQETQYF
TRBV6-1	-	TRBJ1-5	-	13	TGTGCCAGCAGTGAGATCAGTCGCCAGCCCCAGCATTTT	CASSEISRQPQHF
TRBV4-1	-	TRBJ2-5	-	13	TGCGCCAGCAGCCAAGTTCCAGGGGAGACCCAGTACTTC	CASSQVPGETQYF
TRBV28	-	TRBJ2-7	-	12	TGTGCCAGCAGGGACGGGTGGGTCGAGCAGTACTTC	CASRDGWVEQYF
TRBV10-3	-	TRBJ2-1	-	13	TGTGCCATCATGGCGGGCTCCTACAATGAGCAGTTCTTC	CAIMAGSYNEQFF
TRBV29-1	-	TRBJ2-3	-	12	TGCAGAGCCACCGCGGGAACGGATACGCAGTATTTT	CRATAGTDTQYF
TRBV6-6	-	TRBJ1-4	-	16	TGTGCCAGCACCGAACAGAGAATTGGCCCCAATGAAAAACTGTTTTTT	CASTEQRIGPNEKLFF